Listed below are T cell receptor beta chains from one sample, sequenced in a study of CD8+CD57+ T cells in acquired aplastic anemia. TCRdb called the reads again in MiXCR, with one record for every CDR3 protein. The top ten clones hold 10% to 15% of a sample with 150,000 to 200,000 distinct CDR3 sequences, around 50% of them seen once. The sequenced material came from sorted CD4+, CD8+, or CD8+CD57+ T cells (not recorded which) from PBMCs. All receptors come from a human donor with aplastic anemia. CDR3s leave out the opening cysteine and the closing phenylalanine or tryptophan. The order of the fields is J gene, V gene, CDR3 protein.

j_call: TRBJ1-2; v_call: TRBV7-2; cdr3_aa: ASSLLGDYGYT
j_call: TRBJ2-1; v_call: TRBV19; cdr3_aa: ASSMSSNGYNEQF
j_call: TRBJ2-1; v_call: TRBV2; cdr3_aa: ASSDGLAGGINEQF
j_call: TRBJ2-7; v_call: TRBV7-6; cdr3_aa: ASSLAPFYEQY
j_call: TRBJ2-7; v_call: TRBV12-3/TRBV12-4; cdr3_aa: ASSGGGSRGTEQY
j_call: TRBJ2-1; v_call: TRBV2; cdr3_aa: ASRGLAGGPHEQF
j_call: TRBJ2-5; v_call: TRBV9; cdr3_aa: ASSVGPGGETQH
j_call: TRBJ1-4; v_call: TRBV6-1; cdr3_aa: ASSERGREKLF
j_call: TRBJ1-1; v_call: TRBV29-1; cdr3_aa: SVRTGTGTEAF
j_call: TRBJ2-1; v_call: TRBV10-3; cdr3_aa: AISAPRQESSYNEQL
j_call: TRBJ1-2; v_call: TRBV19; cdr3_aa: ASSIGGTNYLCGYT
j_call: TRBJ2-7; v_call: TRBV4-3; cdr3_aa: ASSHDRGPYEQY
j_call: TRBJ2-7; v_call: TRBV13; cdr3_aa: ASSLGTALRSGYEQY
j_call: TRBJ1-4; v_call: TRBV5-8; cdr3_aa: ASSAEFATNEKLF
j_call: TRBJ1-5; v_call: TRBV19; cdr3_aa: ASSMRYIQSNQPQH
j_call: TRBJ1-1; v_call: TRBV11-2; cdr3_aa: ASSFWDRGIFTEAF
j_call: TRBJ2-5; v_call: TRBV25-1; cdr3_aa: ASSEGPQETQY
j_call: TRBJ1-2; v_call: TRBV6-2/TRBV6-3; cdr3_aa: ASSYGAPWTGDGYT
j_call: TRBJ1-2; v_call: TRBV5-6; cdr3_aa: ASSPGFKSYYGYT
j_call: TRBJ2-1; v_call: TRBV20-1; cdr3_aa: SAPQGTDYNEQF
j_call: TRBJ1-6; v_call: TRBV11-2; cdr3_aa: ASSTGVGARPLH
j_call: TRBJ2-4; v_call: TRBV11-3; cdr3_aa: ASSLDGDGNIQY
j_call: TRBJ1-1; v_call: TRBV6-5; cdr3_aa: ASSYSTGADTEAF
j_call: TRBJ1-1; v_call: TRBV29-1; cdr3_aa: SASNRGMNTEAF
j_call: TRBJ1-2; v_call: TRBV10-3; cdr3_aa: AISEWTGQGVYGYT
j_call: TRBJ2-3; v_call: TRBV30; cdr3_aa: AWSVWTSGGPLGKTQY
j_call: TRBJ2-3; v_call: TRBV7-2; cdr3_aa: ASSLFRTDTQY
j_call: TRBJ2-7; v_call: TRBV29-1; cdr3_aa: SVQRGNRANEQY
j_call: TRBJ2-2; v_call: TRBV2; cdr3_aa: ASTKKMGGELF
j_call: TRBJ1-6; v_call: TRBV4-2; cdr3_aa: ASSPSGTVNSPLH
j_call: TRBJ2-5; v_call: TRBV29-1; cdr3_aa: SVEVLGGSAETQY
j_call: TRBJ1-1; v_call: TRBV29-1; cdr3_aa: SVRQMNTEAF
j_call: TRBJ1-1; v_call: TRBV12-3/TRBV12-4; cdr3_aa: ASSLAVKTEAF
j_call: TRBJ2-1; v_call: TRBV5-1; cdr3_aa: ASSLRSGRDNEQF
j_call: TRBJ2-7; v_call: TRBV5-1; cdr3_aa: ASSFDPVGTSYEQY
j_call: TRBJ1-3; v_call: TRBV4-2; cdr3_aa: ASSLPVGGAGNTIY
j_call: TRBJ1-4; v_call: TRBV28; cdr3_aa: ASSRGWEEKLF
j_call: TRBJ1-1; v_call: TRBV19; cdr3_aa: ASSIGTGSTEAF